In this sample, the clone carrying this T cell receptor beta chain turned up a few times. Its antigen is as yet unknown. This sample was taken from a study of identical twins. TCRdb called the 5' RACE reads again in MiXCR, with one record for every CDR3 protein. The sample shows more than 400,000 distinct CDR3 sequences, over 12% of them seen only once. Study outcomes and limitations: Sequences that were out-of-frame, alpha and twin-shared displayed an excess of low generation probability.

Germline CDR1 KGHSH, CDR2 LQKENI. Trimming removed 5 bases from V and 1 base from J, with 10 bases in between. The CDR3 is made up of 14 amino acids. These data also featured in a second study, about yellow fever vaccine responses in identical twins. Per that paper: The authors reported partly convergent, partly personalized vaccine responses in identical twins.

The chain carries TRBV18 and TRBJ2-3; no reliable D call. Sequencing input: CD4+ T cells sorted from blood. This clonotype was sampled from a woman under 30 in good health. This chain's CDR3 is CASSGVRGTDTQYF. CDR3 nucleotide sequence: TGTGCCAGCTCAGGAGTGCGCGGCACAGATACGCAGTATTTT.